What follows are 2 T cell receptor beta chains derived from one specimen sequenced in a study of blood T cell repertoires in COVID-19. The protocol was immunoSEQ multiplex PCR, while the TCRdb copy is restricted to in-frame clones and leaves out a portion. Of about 230,000 clones listed, nearly 90% are singletons. The sample comprised PBMCs or T cells enriched from blood (not recorded which). These TCRs come from a woman younger than 45 with acute COVID-19.

The chain recombines TRBV5-4 with TRBJ1-1; D is undetermined. CDR1 is SGHNT, CDR2 YYREEE, per germline (reference sequence). The CDR3 contains 12 residues. Trimming removed 5 bases at V and 0 bases at J, with 5 bases between. The CDR3 coding sequence is TGTGCCAGCAGTAAAATGAACACTGAAGCTTTCTTT. This translates into CASSKMNTEAFF.

The chain recombines TRBV6-5 with TRBJ2-7, with 11 bases identical to TRBD1. This CDR3 comprises 15 residues. Germline-derived CDR1 and CDR2 are MNHEY and SVGAGI. With 6 bases clipped from V and 1 base from J, the junction kept 5 bases outside the gene matches. This chain's CDR3 is CASRAGTGGSYEQYF. In DNA, the CDR3 is TGTGCCAGCAGGGCTGGGACAGGGGGTTCCTACGAGCAGTACTTC.